These 6 T cell receptor beta chains originate from one sample sequenced in a study of blood T cell repertoires in COVID-19 (dated by TCRdb to between 2020 and 2021). Library construction relied on the immunoSEQ multiplex PCR assay. In its TCRdb copy, this immuneACCESS table keeps in-frame sequences only and misses some clones. Where compared with another copy, unresolved V genes explain less than half of these, and the others have no known cause. This sample lists some 260,000 clones; 88% were detected once. 0.99% of the sample is taken by the ten largest. The sequencing sample was made of peripheral blood. These receptors originate from a woman in her forties who had recovered from COVID-19.

This clone occurred a few times. The CDR3 region is CASGPVGADTQYF. In DNA form, the CDR3 reads TGTGCCAGCGGACCCGTGGGAGCAGATACGCAGTATTTT. The chain links TRBV6-5 to TRBJ2-3; tentative D call: TRBD2 (5 bases). This CDR3 comprises 13 residues. V shed 8 bases and J shed 4 bases, with 13 bases lying between them. The V gene's germline CDR1 is MNHEY and CDR2 SVGAGI.

The chain employs TRBV5-4 and TRBJ1-4; D remains ambiguous. Trimming cost V 4 bases and J 5 bases, with 9 bases left between them. The CDR3 has 13 residues. Germline V lookup: CDR1 SGHNT, CDR2 YYREEE (reference sequence). CDR3 region: CASSKDSNEKLFF. In DNA, the CDR3 is TGTGCCAGCAGCAAGGACTCAAATGAAAAACTGTTTTTT. Supplemented by reference TRBV5-4 and TRBJ1-4, the full variable domain reads ETGVTQSPTHLIKTRGQQVTLRCSSQSGHNTVSWYQQALGQGPQFIFQYYREEENGRGNFPPRFSGLQFPNYSSELNVNALELDDSALYLCASSKDSNEKLFFGSGTQLSVL.

This sequence joins TRBV7-9 and TRBJ1-4; no clear D gene. The CDR3 has 14 residues. V lost 2 bases, J lost 3 bases, and 7 bases lay in between. The germline gives CDR1 SEHNR, CDR2 FQNEAQ (reference sequence). CDR3 nucleotide sequence: TGTGCCAGCAGCTTACTACAGCCTAATGAAAAACTGTTTTTT. This encodes CASSLLQPNEKLFF.

The J gene is TRBJ1-1, the V gene TRBV23-1; 7 positions agree with TRBD1. TRBV23-1 is annotated as an ORF whose role is uncertain. V lost 0 bases, J lost 3 bases, and 16 bases stayed unmatched. The CDR3 consists of 19 residues. CDR3 loop: CASSQSGAGRGRRDTEAFF. In nucleotides, the CDR3 is TGCGCCAGCAGTCAATCGGGGGCGGGAAGGGGGCGCAGAGACACTGAAGCTTTCTTT.

The V call is TRBV10-3, the J call TRBJ2-3; 10 positions agree with TRBD1. In germline, CDR1 is ENHRY, CDR2 SYGVKD. The CDR3 spans 15 residues. V lost 10 bases and J lost 8; bases outside the gene matches: 15. The CDR3 reads CATEPGTGAAGTQYF. The CDR3 DNA is TGTGCCACCGAACCCGGGACAGGGGCCGCGGGTACGCAGTATTTT.

The chain uses TRBV5-6 and TRBJ2-4; 8 bases map to TRBD1. Per germline, CDR1 SGHDT and CDR2 YYEEEE. CDR3 length equals 15 residues. The junction had 9 bases not matched to a gene; V was cut back by 1 base and J by 9 bases. CDR3 sequence (DNA): TGTGCCAGCAGCTTGTGGCAGGGGGCCTCGAGCATTCAGTACTTC. Its protein product is CASSLWQGASSIQYF.